This TCR beta chain was documented in a study of T cell changes during pregnancy in multiple sclerosis. Clones were sequenced by immunoSEQ multiplex PCR, and TCRdb holds only the in-frame ones, with some missing. This sample has 50,000 or so clones, with 75% to 95% found just once. The sample in question was CD4+ T cells from peripheral blood mononuclear cells, obtained after pregnancy. This TCR derives from a female donor in good health, enrolled as a control in a pregnancy study.

The CDR3 spells CASSPGLYGYTF. CDR3 nucleotides: TGTGCCAGCAGCCCTGGCCTTTATGGCTACACCTTC. The V call is TRBV7-2, the J call TRBJ1-2; no definite D call. The CDR3 loop spans 12 amino acids. CDR1 is SGHTA, CDR2 FQGNSA, per germline. Trimming stripped 5 bases from V and 5 bases from J, with 9 bases between.